Shown below are 17 T cell receptor beta chains from a single sample sequenced in a study of HIV-infected patients and healthy controls. All unsorted peripheral T cells were captured because whole blood was used without fractionation. cDNA was made from approximately 500 ng RNA using alpha and beta constant primers. Separate chain-specific third strand synthesis with multiplexing indices produced the alpha and beta libraries. TCRdb reprocessed the 5' RACE reads with MiXCR, giving one entry per CDR3 protein. The data show some 20,000 distinct CDR3 sequences, with approximately 8.3% seen just once and 6.5% to 8% held by the top ten. Input material: blood. These receptors originate from an adult in good health.

This clonotype was counted ten times or more. The J gene is TRBJ1-2, the V gene TRBV27; D perhaps matches TRBD1 (6 bases). Germline-derived CDR1 and CDR2 are MNHEY and SMNVEV (reference sequence). The CDR3 sequence is 14 residues long. The germline V and J ends were trimmed by 2 bases and 4 bases, with 11 bases remaining between them. The CDR3 DNA reads as TGTGCCAGCAGTTTAACAGGGTTCGTCTATGGCTACACCTTC. Its translation: CASSLTGFVYGYTF.

Many counts were recorded for this clonotype. This chain connects TRBV3-1 to TRBJ2-2; either TRBD1 or TRBD2 may fit D (5 bases each). V lost 4 bases and J lost 6, with 24 bases in between. Germline-derived CDR1 and CDR2 are LGHDT and YNNKEL (reference sequence). The CDR3 sequence is 18 residues long. The CDR3 nucleotides are TGTGCCAGCAGCCGGATGGCCTTAAGCGGCCTGGGGCCCGGGGAGCTGTTTTTT. Protein: CASSRMALSGLGPGELFF.

Ten or more counts support this clonotype. This chain uses TRBV19 with TRBJ2-1; TRBD2 agrees at 10 bases. CDR1 is LNHDA and CDR2 is SQIVND in the germline V gene (reference sequence). This CDR3 region has 15 residues. With 8 bases clipped from V and 1 base from J, the junction kept 5 bases outside the gene matches. In DNA form, the CDR3 reads TGTGCCAGTGGAGGACTAGCGGTGTCCTACAATGAGCAGTTCTTC. Amino acids: CASGGLAVSYNEQFF. Based on the CDR3 plus reference TRBV19 and TRBJ2-1, the full variable domain is DGGITQSPKYLFRKEGQNVTLSCEQNLNHDAMYWYRQDPGQGLRLIYYSQIVNDFQKGDIAEGYSVSREKKESFPLTVTSAQKNPTAFYLCASGGLAVSYNEQFFGPGTRLTVL.

This clonotype was counted a few times. Here the CDR3 DNA reads TGCGCCAGTCTGGGGCGGGAGGACGGGAATGAGCAGTTCTTC. Translating gives CASLGREDGNEQFF. V and J are TRBV5-1 and TRBJ2-1; TRBD2 matches at 8 bases. CDR1 SGHRS and CDR2 YFSETQ come from the germline V gene. This CDR3 is built from 14 residues. Unmatched junction bases numbered 11, after V lost 8 bases and J lost 7 bases.

The J gene is TRBJ2-7, the V gene TRBV24-1; TRBD2 matches 9 bases. Germline CDR1 and CDR2: KGHDR and SFDVKD. V lost 2 bases to trimming and J lost 7 bases; unmatched junction nucleotides: 11. The CDR3 has 16 residues. In nucleotides, the CDR3 is TGTGCCACCAGTGATTCGACTAGCGGCCCCCTGGGAGAGCAGTACTTC. Its protein product is CATSDSTSGPLGEQYF.

This clonotype was seen ten or more times. The chain uses TRBV11-3 and TRBJ2-3; no reliable D call. Between the trimmed V and J ends, which lost 5 bases and 1 base, there was a span of 10 bases. Germline CDR1 SGHNT, CDR2 YENEEA. The CDR3 length is 14 residues. CDR3 nucleotides: TGTGCCAGCAGCCCCCCCGGGCGCACAGATACGCAGTATTTT. It encodes CASSPPGRTDTQYF.

This clonotype was observed at least ten times. The chain links TRBV10-3 to TRBJ2-6; no reliable D call. Per germline, CDR1 ENHRY and CDR2 SYGVKD. Trimming removed 6 bases from V and 3 bases from J, with 6 bases in between. The length of the CDR3 is 13 residues. The CDR3 protein is CAISGSGANVLTF. Written as DNA, the CDR3 is TGTGCCATCAGCGGTAGTGGGGCCAACGTCCTGACTTTC.

By share, this clonotype counts as medium-sized. This chain links TRBV20-1 with TRBJ2-2; 8 nucleotides align to TRBD2. The length of the CDR3 is 16 residues. Germline V CDR1 and CDR2: DFQATT, SNEGSKA (reference sequence). With 3 bases clipped from V and 2 bases from J, the junction kept 8 bases outside the gene matches. The CDR3 region has the DNA TGCAGTGCTAGCAGTTTAAGCGGGAGAAACACCGGGGAGCTGTTTTTT. Translation: CSASSLSGRNTGELFF.

This clonotype was found many times. This rearrangement joins TRBV5-1 to TRBJ2-3; the D gene is possibly TRBD2 (6 bases). With 4 bases removed from V and 14 bases from J, the gap between germline ends came to 20 bases. The CDR3 sequence is 13 residues long. Germline V gene lookup returns CDR1 SGHRS and CDR2 YFSETQ. For the CDR3, the DNA is TGCGCCAGCAGCCAGGACGGCCGGGACTCCCGGTATTTT. Translated: CASSQDGRDSRYF.

This clonotype is judged medium-sized. The chain employs TRBV27 and TRBJ2-5; D perhaps matches TRBD2 (9 bases). V lost 6 bases and J lost 3, with 17 bases in between. The CDR3 covers 15 residues. From germline, CDR1 is MNHEY and CDR2 SMNVEV (reference sequence). The CDR3 sequence is CASSLAGTGKETQYF. The CDR3 DNA reads as TGTGCCAGCAGCCTAGCGGGGACAGGCAAAGAGACCCAGTACTTC.

This clonotype was seen ten or more times. The J gene is TRBJ2-7, the V gene TRBV12-3 or TRBV12-4; perhaps TRBD2 as D (6 bases). V dropped 5 bases and J dropped 2 bases, with 16 bases sitting between them. CDR3 length: 15 amino acids. CDR3 bases: TGTGCCAGCAGTCCCGAGGGCGGGAAGACCTACGAGCAGTACTTC. It encodes CASSPEGGKTYEQYF.

Relative to its sample, this clonotype is medium-sized. This chain links TRBV4-1 with TRBJ2-2; TRBD1 agrees at 10 bases. V was pared by 3 bases and J by 6 bases, with 10 bases of the junction left unmatched. Germline V gene sequence: CDR1 MGHRA, CDR2 YSYEKL. The CDR3 is 17 amino acids. The CDR3 bases are TGCGCCAGCAGCCACCCCGGACAGGGGGATGAACCCGGGGAGCTGTTTTTT. Translated, it gives CASSHPGQGDEPGELFF.

This clonotype was seen repeatedly, ten times or more. The chain uses TRBV6-1 and TRBJ1-5; D is ambiguous. V was pared by 4 bases and J by 11 bases, with 9 bases between. The V gene's germline CDR1 is MNHNS and CDR2 SASEGT. This CDR3 is built from 11 residues. CDR3 nucleotide sequence: TGTGCCAGCAGTGGCCTAGGGTCCCAGCATTTT. It specifies CASSGLGSQHF.

By sample fraction, this clonotype is medium-sized. The chain has TRBV25-1 and TRBJ2-1; 8 nucleotides line up with TRBD2. The CDR3 consists of 17 residues. Looked up from germline, CDR1 is MGHDK and CDR2 is SYGVNS. V lost 3 bases, J lost 16 bases, and 23 bases stayed unmatched. CDR3 sequence reads: CASSDDSTGTRAHLGFF. The CDR3, as DNA: TGTGCCAGCAGTGACGATAGTACCGGGACTAGGGCCCATTTAGGCTTCTTC.

This clonotype is medium-sized (0.01 to 0.1%). The chain is built from TRBV4-1 and TRBJ2-1, with D hard to call. V was trimmed by 1 base and J by 0 bases, leaving 13 bases between them. The CDR3 totals 17 residues. Germline V lookup: CDR1 MGHRA, CDR2 YSYEKL. The CDR3 region is CASSQGPLKSSYNEQFF. As DNA, the CDR3 is TGCGCCAGCAGCCAAGGACCGCTTAAAAGCTCCTACAATGAGCAGTTCTTC.

This clonotype was recorded many times. This rearrangement joins TRBV24-1 to TRBJ2-1, with D perhaps matching TRBD2 (5 bases). Germline V gene sequence: CDR1 KGHDR, CDR2 SFDVKD. With 4 bases removed from V and 6 bases from J, the gap between germline ends came to 18 bases. The CDR3 is 16 residues long. As DNA, the CDR3 is TGTGCCACCAGTGACCCCGCGGGTGGCAGTGCCAATGAGCAGTTCTTC. This translates into CATSDPAGGSANEQFF.

By proportion, this clonotype is medium-sized (0.01 to 0.1%). One end of the junction varies from germline; a read error may be responsible. This chain links TRBV27 with TRBJ2-7; the D gene could be TRBD1 or TRBD2 (5 bases each). The CDR3 spans 14 residues. Per germline, CDR1 MNHEY and CDR2 SMNVEV (reference sequence). This chain's CDR3 is CASSLRSGTRDQSF. The CDR3 nucleotides read TGTGCCAGCAGTCTAAGGTCAGGGACCAGGGATCAATCCTTC.